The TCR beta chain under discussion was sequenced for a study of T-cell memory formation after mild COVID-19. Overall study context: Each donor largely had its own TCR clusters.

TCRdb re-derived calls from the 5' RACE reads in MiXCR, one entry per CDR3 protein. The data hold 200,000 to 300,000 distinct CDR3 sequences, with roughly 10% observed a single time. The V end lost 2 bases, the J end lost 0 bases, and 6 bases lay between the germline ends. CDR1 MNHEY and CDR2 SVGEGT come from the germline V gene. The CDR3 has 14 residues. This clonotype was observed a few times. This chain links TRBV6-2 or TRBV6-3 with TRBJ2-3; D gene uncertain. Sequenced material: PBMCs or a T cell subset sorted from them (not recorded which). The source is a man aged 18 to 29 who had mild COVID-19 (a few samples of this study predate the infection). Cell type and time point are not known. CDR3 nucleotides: TGTGCCAGCAGTTACACAGTAAGCACAGATACGCAGTATTTT. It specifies CASSYTVSTDTQYF.